These 3 T cell receptor beta chains came from one sample sequenced in a study of cytomegalovirus exposure and HLA in healthy donors. A multiplex PCR was run with 60 Vbeta primers and 13 Jbeta primers. Data came from immunoSEQ multiplex PCR; TCRdb stores just in-frame clones and leaves some out. The table has about 140,000 clones, about 78% seen once; the top ten hold 2.8%. The sequencing input was PBMCs. These TCRs come from a male donor in good health and CMV-seronegative.

The J gene is TRBJ2-6, the V gene TRBV19; D may be TRBD1 (7 bases). This CDR3 is built from 18 residues. Germline CDR1 LNHDA, CDR2 SQIVND (reference sequence). Trimming left V 6 bases short and J 0 bases short, with 18 bases between. CDR3 DNA sequence: TGTGCCAGTAGCTCACAGGGGTGGAGGGGCTCTGGGGCCAACGTCCTGACTTTC. It specifies CASSSQGWRGSGANVLTF.

The gene calls are TRBV10-2 and TRBJ2-7, with 10 bases aligning to TRBD1. J gave up 2 bases and V 3 bases, and 4 bases lay outside the gene matches. Germline CDR1 is WSHSY and CDR2 is SAAADI. This CDR3 comprises 15 residues. CDR3 sequence: CASSDSGTGAYEQYF. The DNA of the CDR3 is TGCGCCAGCAGTGACTCCGGGACAGGGGCCTACGAGCAGTACTTC.

This clone was seen a few times. The genes are TRBV2 and TRBJ2-3; 12 bases line up with TRBD2. Germline loops: CDR1 SNHLY, CDR2 FYNNEI. V gave up 6 bases and J gave up 6 bases; unmatched junction bases: 10. This CDR3 contains 16 residues. CDR3: CASSRASGGAGDTQYF. CDR3 nucleotide sequence: TGTGCCAGCAGCCGAGCTAGCGGGGGGGCGGGGGATACGCAGTATTTT.